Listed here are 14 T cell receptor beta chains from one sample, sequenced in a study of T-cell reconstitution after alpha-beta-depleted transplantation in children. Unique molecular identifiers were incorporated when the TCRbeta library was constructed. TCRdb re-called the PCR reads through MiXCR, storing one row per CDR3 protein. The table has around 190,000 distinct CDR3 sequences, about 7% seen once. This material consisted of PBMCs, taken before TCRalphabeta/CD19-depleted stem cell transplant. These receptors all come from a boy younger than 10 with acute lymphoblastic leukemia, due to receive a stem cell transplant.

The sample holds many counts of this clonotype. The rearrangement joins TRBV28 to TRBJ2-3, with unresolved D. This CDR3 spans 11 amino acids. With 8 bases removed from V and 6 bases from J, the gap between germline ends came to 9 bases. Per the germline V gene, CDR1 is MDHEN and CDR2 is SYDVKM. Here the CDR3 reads CASSTSDTQYF. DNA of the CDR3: TGTGCCAGCTCAACGTCCGATACGCAGTATTTT. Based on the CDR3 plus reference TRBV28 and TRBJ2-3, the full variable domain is DVKVTQSSRYLVKRTGEKVFLECVQDMDHENMFWYRQDPGLGLRLIYFSYDVKMKEKGDIPEGYSVSREKKERFSLILESASTNQTSMYLCASSTSDTQYFGPGTRLTVL.

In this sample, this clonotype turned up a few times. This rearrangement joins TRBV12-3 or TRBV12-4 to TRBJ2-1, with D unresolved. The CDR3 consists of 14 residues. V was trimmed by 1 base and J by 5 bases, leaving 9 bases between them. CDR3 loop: CASSLGQANNEQFF. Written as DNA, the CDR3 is TGTGCCAGCAGTTTAGGCCAGGCAAACAATGAGCAGTTCTTC.

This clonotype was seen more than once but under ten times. The CDR3 protein is CASSEPGGPYEQYF. CDR3 coding DNA: TGTGCCAGCAGTGAGCCCGGGGGCCCCTACGAGCAGTACTTC. The chain joins TRBV25-1 to TRBJ2-7; the D gene could be TRBD1 or TRBD2 (6 bases each). The CDR3 has 14 amino acids. Trimming left V 3 bases short and J 2 bases short, with 11 bases between. In germline, CDR1 is MGHDK, CDR2 SYGVNS.

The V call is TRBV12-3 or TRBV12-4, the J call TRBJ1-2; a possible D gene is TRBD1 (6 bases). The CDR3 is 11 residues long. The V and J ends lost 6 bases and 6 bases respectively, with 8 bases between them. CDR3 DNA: TGTGCCAGCAGGCAGGGGCATGGCTACACCTTC. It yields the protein CASRQGHGYTF.

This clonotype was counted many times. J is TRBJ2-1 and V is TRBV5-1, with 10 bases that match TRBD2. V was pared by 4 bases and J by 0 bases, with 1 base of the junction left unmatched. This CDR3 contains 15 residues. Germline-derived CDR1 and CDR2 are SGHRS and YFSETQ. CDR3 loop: CASSPSGSSYNEQFF. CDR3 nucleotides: TGCGCCAGCAGCCCTAGCGGGAGCTCCTACAATGAGCAGTTCTTC.

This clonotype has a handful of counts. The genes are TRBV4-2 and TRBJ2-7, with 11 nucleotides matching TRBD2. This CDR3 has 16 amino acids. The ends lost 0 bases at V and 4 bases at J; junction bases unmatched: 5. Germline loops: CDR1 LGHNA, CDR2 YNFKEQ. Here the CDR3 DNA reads TGTGCCAGCAGCCAAGATGACGGGACTAGCGGATACGAGCAGTACTTC. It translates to CASSQDDGTSGYEQYF.

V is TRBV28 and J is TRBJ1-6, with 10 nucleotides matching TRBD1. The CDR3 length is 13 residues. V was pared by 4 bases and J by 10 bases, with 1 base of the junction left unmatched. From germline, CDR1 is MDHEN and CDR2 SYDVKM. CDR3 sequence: CASSWGQGSPLHF. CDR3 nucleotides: TGTGCCAGCAGTTGGGGACAGGGGTCACCCCTCCACTTT.

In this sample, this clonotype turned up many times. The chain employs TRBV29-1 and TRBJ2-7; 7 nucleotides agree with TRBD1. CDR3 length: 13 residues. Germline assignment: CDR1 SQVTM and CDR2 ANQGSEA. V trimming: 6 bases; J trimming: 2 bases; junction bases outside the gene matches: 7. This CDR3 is CSVEKTGTYEQYF. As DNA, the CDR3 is TGCAGCGTAGAAAAGACAGGGACCTACGAGCAGTACTTC.

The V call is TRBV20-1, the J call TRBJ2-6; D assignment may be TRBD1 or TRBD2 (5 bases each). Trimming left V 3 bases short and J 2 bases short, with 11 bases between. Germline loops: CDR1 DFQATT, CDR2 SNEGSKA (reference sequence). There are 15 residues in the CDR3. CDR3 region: CSASQTGPGANVLTF. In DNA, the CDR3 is TGCAGTGCTAGCCAAACGGGGCCTGGGGCCAACGTCCTGACTTTC.

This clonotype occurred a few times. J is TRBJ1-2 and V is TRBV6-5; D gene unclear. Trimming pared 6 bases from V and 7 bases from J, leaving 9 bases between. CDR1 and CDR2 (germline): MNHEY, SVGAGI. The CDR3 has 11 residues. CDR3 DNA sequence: TGTGCCAGCAGCTCCACTTTTGGCTACACCTTC. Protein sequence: CASSSTFGYTF.

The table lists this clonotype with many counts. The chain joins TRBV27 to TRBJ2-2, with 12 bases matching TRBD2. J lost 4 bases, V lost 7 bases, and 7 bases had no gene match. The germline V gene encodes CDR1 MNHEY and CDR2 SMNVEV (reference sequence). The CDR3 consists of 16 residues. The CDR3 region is CASTPSGGAATGELFF. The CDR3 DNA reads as TGTGCCAGCACCCCTAGCGGGGGGGCGGCCACCGGGGAGCTGTTTTTT.

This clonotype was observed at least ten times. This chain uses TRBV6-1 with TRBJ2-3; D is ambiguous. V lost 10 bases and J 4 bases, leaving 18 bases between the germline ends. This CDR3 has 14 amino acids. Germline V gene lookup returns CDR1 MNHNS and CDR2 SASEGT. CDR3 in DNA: TGTGCCACCACCACCGTTGAACGAGCAGATACGCAGTATTTT. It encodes CATTTVERADTQYF.

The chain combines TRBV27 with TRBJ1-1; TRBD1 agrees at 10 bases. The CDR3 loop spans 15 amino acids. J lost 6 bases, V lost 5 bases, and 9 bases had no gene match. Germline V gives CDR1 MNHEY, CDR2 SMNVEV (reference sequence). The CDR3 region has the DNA TGTGCCAGCAGTACCAGGGACAGGGGCGTCCCTGAAGCTTTCTTT. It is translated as CASSTRDRGVPEAFF.

DNA for the CDR3: TGCGCCAGCAGTGATGTAAGGCTTATAAGGAATGAGCAGTTCTTC. Translation gives CASSDVRLIRNEQFF. The gene calls are TRBV10-2 and TRBJ2-1, with unresolved D. The germline gives CDR1 WSHSY, CDR2 SAAADI. V lost 3 bases to trimming and J lost 7 bases, with 16 bases between them. This CDR3 spans 15 amino acids.